One sample yielded the 10 T cell receptor beta chains listed below, sequenced in a study of blood T cell repertoires in COVID-19. Profiling relied on immunoSEQ multiplex PCR, and the TCRdb table lists in-frame clones only, not all of them. The profile shows roughly 220,000 clones, about 91% of them singletons. Sequences were obtained from PBMCs or T cells enriched from blood (not recorded which). All receptors come from a woman in her 50s with acute COVID-19.

Of note for this clone: The sample carries other DNA sequences with the same CDR3. V usage is TRBV27 and J usage is TRBJ1-5, with 7 bases identical to TRBD1. The CDR3 contains 14 residues. Germline loops: CDR1 MNHEY, CDR2 SMNVEV (reference sequence). The ends lost 2 bases at V and 5 bases at J; junction bases unmatched: 3. CDR3 region: CASSLGGGHQPQHF. The CDR3 bases are TGTGCCAGCAGTTTAGGAGGGGGCCATCAGCCCCAGCATTTT.

The chain employs TRBV28 and TRBJ1-1; D remains unclear. Trimming pared 3 bases from V and 5 bases from J, leaving 7 bases between. This CDR3 contains 12 residues. Per germline, CDR1 MDHEN and CDR2 SYDVKM. CDR3 protein: CASSLRWTEAFF. CDR3 coding DNA: TGTGCCAGCAGTTTGAGGTGGACTGAAGCTTTCTTT.

This clone was detected a few times. The J gene is TRBJ2-2, the V gene TRBV10-3; 9 bases agree with TRBD1. Germline trimming cut 8 bases from V and 6 bases from J; bases unmatched to any gene: 13. Germline V CDR1 and CDR2: ENHRY, SYGVKD. The CDR3 extends over 16 amino acids. The CDR3 loop is CAIHSRDRDPPGELFF. The DNA for the CDR3 is TGTGCCATCCACTCCCGGGACAGGGATCCCCCCGGGGAGCTGTTTTTT.

This chain joins TRBV28 and TRBJ2-2; 7 bases align to TRBD1. The CDR3 runs to 15 residues. V lost 4 bases, J lost 0 bases, and 2 bases stayed unmatched. Germline-derived CDR1 and CDR2 are MDHEN and SYDVKM. CDR3 loop: CASSSGGSNTGELFF. CDR3 nucleotides: TGTGCCAGCAGTTCAGGGGGTTCGAACACCGGGGAGCTGTTTTTT.

V usage is TRBV6-2 or TRBV6-3 and J usage is TRBJ2-1; D unresolved. CDR1 is MNHEY and CDR2 is SVGEGT in the germline V gene. The CDR3 covers 14 residues. The germline V and J ends were trimmed by 2 bases and 9 bases, with 14 bases remaining between them. Here the CDR3 DNA reads TGTGCCAGCAGTTACCCCCTAGGAACCCCTGAGCAGTTCTTC. This translates into CASSYPLGTPEQFF.

This rearrangement joins TRBV4-3 to TRBJ2-7; 9 bases are a match to TRBD1. The CDR3 consists of 17 residues. Trimming cost V 1 base and J 5 bases; bases outside gene matches: 12. Germline V gene data show CDR1 as LGHNA and CDR2 as YSLEER. The CDR3: CASSQGGLGQGGDEQYF. CDR3 bases: TGCGCCAGCAGCCAAGGAGGTTTGGGACAGGGTGGGGACGAGCAGTACTTC.

This clone was seen only once. The rearrangement joins TRBV28 to TRBJ2-1; the D gene is possibly TRBD2 (6 bases). This CDR3 spans 16 amino acids. The V end was cut by 5 bases, the J end by 0 bases, with 14 bases between. Germline assignment: CDR1 MDHEN and CDR2 SYDVKM. The CDR3 coding sequence is TGTGCCAGCAGTCCCCAGGGACTGAGCTCCTACAATGAGCAGTTCTTC. This codes for CASSPQGLSSYNEQFF.

The chain recombines TRBV7-2 with TRBJ2-1, with 14 bases fitting TRBD2. Germline loops: CDR1 SGHTA, CDR2 FQGNSA. The CDR3 is 15 amino acids. Trimming removed 1 base from V and 9 bases from J; junction bases left unmatched: 2. The CDR3, as DNA: TGTGCCAGCAGCTTAGGGGGACTAGCGGGAGTTGAGCAGTTCTTC. It translates to CASSLGGLAGVEQFF.

The chain is built from TRBV7-8 and TRBJ1-2; 7 bases align to TRBD1. The germline CDR1 and CDR2 sequences are SGHVS and FQNEAQ. V shed 3 bases, J shed 5 bases, and the junction held 6 bases outside the gene matches. CDR3 length: 14 residues. CDR3 DNA: TGTGCCAGCAGCTTTGGACAGGTCGGGTATGGCTACACCTTC. Amino acid sequence: CASSFGQVGYGYTF. The entire variable domain, with the rest obtained from reference TRBV7-8 and TRBJ1-2, is as follows: GAGVSQSPRYKVAKRGQDVALRCDPISGHVSLFWYQQALGQGPEFLTYFQNEAQLDKSGLPSDRFFAERPEGSVSTLKIQRTQQEDSAVYLCASSFGQVGYGYTFGSGTRLTVV.

The chain carries TRBV18 and TRBJ1-2, with D perhaps TRBD1 (6 bases). Trimming left V 3 bases short and J 4 bases short, with 12 bases between. The CDR3 has 14 residues. CDR1 and CDR2 from the germline V gene are KGHSH and LQKENI. The CDR3 nucleotides are TGTGCCAGCTCACCTCCTCGAGGGGGCTATGGCTACACCTTC. This sequence encodes CASSPPRGGYGYTF.